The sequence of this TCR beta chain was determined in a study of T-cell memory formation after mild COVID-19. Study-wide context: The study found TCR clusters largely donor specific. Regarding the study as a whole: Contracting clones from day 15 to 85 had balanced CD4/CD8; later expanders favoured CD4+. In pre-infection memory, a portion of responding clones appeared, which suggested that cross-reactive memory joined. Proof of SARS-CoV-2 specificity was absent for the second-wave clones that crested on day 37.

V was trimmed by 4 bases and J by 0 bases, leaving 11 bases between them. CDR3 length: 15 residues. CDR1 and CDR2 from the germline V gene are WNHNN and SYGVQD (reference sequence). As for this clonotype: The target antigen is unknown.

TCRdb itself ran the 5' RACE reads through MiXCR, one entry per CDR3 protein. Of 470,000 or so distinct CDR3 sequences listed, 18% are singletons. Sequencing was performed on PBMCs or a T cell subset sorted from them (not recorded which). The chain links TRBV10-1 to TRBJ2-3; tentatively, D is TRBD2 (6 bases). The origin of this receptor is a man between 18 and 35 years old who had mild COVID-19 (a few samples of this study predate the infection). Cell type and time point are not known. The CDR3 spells CASSGSGTSTDTQYF. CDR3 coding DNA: TGCGCCAGCAGTGGTTCAGGGACTAGCACAGATACGCAGTATTTT.